The 7 T cell receptor beta chains below all came from one sample that was sequenced in a study of blood T cells in healthy people across ages. Through a sample-barcoded 5' primer and a J-beta primer mix, a second PCR was run for roughly 7 to 12 cycles. MiXCR, applied by TCRdb to the 5' RACE reads, yields one record per CDR3 protein. The data show around 970,000 distinct CDR3 sequences, about 51% seen once. Sequencing was performed on blood. These receptors were collected from a woman aged 60-70 years in good health.

This chain uses TRBV29-1 with TRBJ1-1; 7 bases are a match to TRBD1. This CDR3 region has 13 residues. V lost 0 bases, J lost 7 bases, and 5 bases stayed unmatched. CDR1 SQVTM and CDR2 ANQGSEA come from the germline V gene. The CDR3 nucleotides are TGCAGCGTTGAAGAGGTACAGGGGAGTGAAGCTTTCTTT. Amino acid sequence: CSVEEVQGSEAFF.

This clonotype has a single count. This chain uses TRBV20-1 with TRBJ2-7; 7 nucleotides align to TRBD2. This CDR3 is built from 15 residues. The junction had 11 bases not matched to a gene; V was cut back by 6 bases and J by 0 bases. Germline-derived CDR1 and CDR2 are DFQATT and SNEGSKA (reference sequence). CDR3 in DNA: TGCAGTGCACATCCGGGACTACCGAGCTCCTACGAGCAGTACTTC. It encodes CSAHPGLPSSYEQYF.

This chain links TRBV6-6 with TRBJ1-5, with TRBD1 as a possible D gene (5 bases). The CDR3 extends over 15 amino acids. The V and J ends lost 8 bases and 1 base respectively, with 15 bases between them. The germline CDR1 and CDR2 sequences are MNHNY and SVGAGI (reference sequence). The CDR3 reads CASGGPGGSNQPQHF. CDR3 nucleotide sequence: TGTGCCAGCGGGGGACCCGGTGGAAGCAATCAGCCCCAGCATTTT.

A few counts support this clonotype. This chain joins TRBV6-1 and TRBJ2-5, with 10 bases lining up with TRBD2. V shed 5 bases and J 6 bases; nucleotides not matched to a gene: 15. The CDR3 runs 17 residues. Germline-derived CDR1 and CDR2 are MNHNS and SASEGT. The CDR3 protein is CASSPIVLAGDQKTQYF. CDR3 DNA sequence: TGTGCCAGCAGTCCGATAGTGCTAGCGGGAGATCAGAAGACCCAGTACTTC.

This clonotype was observed at least ten times. The chain joins TRBV12-3 or TRBV12-4 to TRBJ2-1; D uncertain. Trimming left V 6 bases short and J 4 bases short, with 7 bases between. The CDR3 is made up of 12 amino acids. DNA of the CDR3: TGTGCCAGCAGCCCCTTATACAATGAGCAGTTCTTC. As protein: CASSPLYNEQFF.

The chain joins TRBV5-1 to TRBJ2-3, with TRBD2 identical over 10 bases. The CDR3 runs 14 residues. The germline V gene has CDR1 SGHRS and CDR2 YFSETQ. The junction had 6 bases not matched to a gene; V was cut back by 5 bases and J by 6 bases. CDR3 amino acids: CASSTSGIIDTQYF. The CDR3 DNA is TGCGCCAGCAGTACTAGCGGGATAATTGATACGCAGTATTTT.

In DNA, the CDR3 is TGTGCCATCAGTGAGTTGGAAAGCCGAAAAGAGACCCAGTACTTC. It specifies CAISELESRKETQYF. The chain links TRBV10-3 to TRBJ2-5; D call uncertain. The CDR3 is 15 amino acids. V was cut by 1 base and J by 3 bases, with 12 bases left in between. Germline CDR1 is ENHRY and CDR2 is SYGVKD.